The rows below give T cell receptor beta chains drawn from one sample of a study of persistence of HIV-infected CD4 T cells. Their antigens remain unidentified. Libraries were prepared by immunoSEQ multiplex PCR; TCRdb keeps only in-frame clonotypes and omits some of them. The table includes tens of thousands of clones, roughly 77% detected once. The material sequenced was CD4+ T cells sorted from PBMCs after 18-hour stimulation, taken from a patient who received antiretroviral therapy. The receptor set was obtained from an adult man with HIV who was CMV-seropositive. The CDR3 runs from the conserved cysteine through the conserved F or W. Each record gives: D gene, J gene, V gene, clone size, CDR3 DNA, CDR3 protein. A D gene is named only where the DNA matches it firmly. Part of the rows lack a size; the others show once, few, many or a class for expanded clones.

d_gene: -; j_gene: TRBJ2-1; v_gene: TRBV29-1; abundance: -; CDR3nt: TGCAGCGTTGCCTCCCGTGAGCAGTTCTTC; CDR3aa: CSVASREQFF
d_gene: -; j_gene: TRBJ2-7; v_gene: TRBV4-2; abundance: -; CDR3nt: TGTGCCAGCAGCCCGCCGACAGAAACCTACGAGCAGTACTTC; CDR3aa: CASSPPTETYEQYF
d_gene: TRBD1; j_gene: TRBJ1-2; v_gene: TRBV5-1; abundance: -; CDR3nt: TGCGCCAGCAGCGGCCAGACAGGGATCGATGGCTACACCTTC; CDR3aa: CASSGQTGIDGYTF
d_gene: TRBD1; j_gene: TRBJ1-1; v_gene: TRBV18; abundance: -; CDR3nt: TGTGCCAGCTCACGAGGTGCTGAGGGACAGGAAGCTTTCTTT; CDR3aa: CASSRGAEGQEAFF
d_gene: -; j_gene: TRBJ2-7; v_gene: TRBV28; abundance: -; CDR3nt: TGTGCCAGCAGTTCGCCCTTCCCAAACGAGCAGTACTTC; CDR3aa: CASSSPFPNEQYF
d_gene: -; j_gene: TRBJ2-7; v_gene: TRBV5-1; abundance: -; CDR3nt: TGCGCCAGCAGCTTGGCCGGAGATGCTTACGAGCAGTACTTC; CDR3aa: CASSLAGDAYEQYF
d_gene: TRBD1; j_gene: TRBJ2-7; v_gene: TRBV5-5; abundance: -; CDR3nt: TGTGCCAGCAGCTTCATGGGACAGGGGAAAGGCGAGCAGTACTTC; CDR3aa: CASSFMGQGKGEQYF
d_gene: -; j_gene: TRBJ1-4; v_gene: TRBV4-1; abundance: -; CDR3nt: TGCGCCAGCAGCCCGGGTCAAAGTAAAGAAAAACTGTTTTTT; CDR3aa: CASSPGQSKEKLFF
d_gene: -; j_gene: TRBJ1-1; v_gene: TRBV5-6; abundance: -; CDR3nt: TGTGCCAGCAGCTTGGGGTCCGGAGGGCAGCTTGGAGAAGCTTTCTTT; CDR3aa: CASSLGSGGQLGEAFF
d_gene: -; j_gene: TRBJ2-7; v_gene: TRBV19; abundance: -; CDR3nt: TGTGCCAGTACCCCGAGAGTCGGGGGACTCTACGAGCAGTACTTC; CDR3aa: CASTPRVGGLYEQYF
d_gene: TRBD1; j_gene: TRBJ1-6; v_gene: TRBV24-1; abundance: -; CDR3nt: TGTGCCACCAGTGTCCCGGGACAGGGATATTCACCCCTCCACTTT; CDR3aa: CATSVPGQGYSPLHF
d_gene: -; j_gene: TRBJ1-1; v_gene: TRBV29-1; abundance: -; CDR3nt: TGCAGCGTTATAGGGGTGGGGAACACTGAAGCTTTCTTT; CDR3aa: CSVIGVGNTEAFF
d_gene: -; j_gene: TRBJ2-2; v_gene: TRBV9; abundance: -; CDR3nt: TGTGCCAGCAGCGTAGTGGAGGGCGGGGAGCTGTTTTTT; CDR3aa: CASSVVEGGELFF
d_gene: -; j_gene: TRBJ2-7; v_gene: TRBV20-1; abundance: many; CDR3nt: TGCAGTGCTAGTAAGGGGATCGGCTACGAGCAGTACTTC; CDR3aa: CSASKGIGYEQYF
d_gene: -; j_gene: TRBJ2-7; v_gene: TRBV10-2; abundance: -; CDR3nt: TGCGCCAGCAGTGAGTCTGCAGGCAACGGGTACTTC; CDR3aa: CASSESAGNGYF
d_gene: -; j_gene: TRBJ2-7; v_gene: TRBV18; abundance: few; CDR3nt: TGTGCCAGCTCACCACGTGGCGCGGGGATGAAGGACGAGCAGTACTTC; CDR3aa: CASSPRGAGMKDEQYF
d_gene: -; j_gene: TRBJ2-7; v_gene: TRBV7-9; abundance: -; CDR3nt: TGTGCCAGCAGCTTAGTCAGCTACGAGCAGTACTTC; CDR3aa: CASSLVSYEQYF
d_gene: -; j_gene: TRBJ2-7; v_gene: TRBV19; abundance: -; CDR3nt: TGTGCCAGTAGTTGGCGAGGGGACGAGCAGTACTTC; CDR3aa: CASSWRGDEQYF
d_gene: -; j_gene: TRBJ2-7; v_gene: TRBV7-9; abundance: -; CDR3nt: TGTGCCAGCAGCTTAGTCGACAGAGGAATCTACGAGCAGTACTTC; CDR3aa: CASSLVDRGIYEQYF
d_gene: -; j_gene: TRBJ2-2; v_gene: TRBV7-3; abundance: -; CDR3nt: TGTGCCAGCAGCTCAGGGACCACCGGGGAGCTGTTTTTT; CDR3aa: CASSSGTTGELFF
d_gene: -; j_gene: TRBJ1-4; v_gene: TRBV4-1; abundance: few; CDR3nt: TGCGCCAGCAGCAAGGGGGGTAGTTCTAATGAAAAACTGTTTTTT; CDR3aa: CASSKGGSSNEKLFF
d_gene: -; j_gene: TRBJ2-7; v_gene: TRBV5-1; abundance: -; CDR3nt: TGCGCCAGCAGCTTGGAACCTTCTCGCGAGCAGTACTTC; CDR3aa: CASSLEPSREQYF
d_gene: -; j_gene: TRBJ2-1; v_gene: TRBV27; abundance: -; CDR3nt: TGTGCCAGCAGTCCGTACAGAACAGTGGGTTCGAATGAGCAGTTCTTC; CDR3aa: CASSPYRTVGSNEQFF
d_gene: -; j_gene: TRBJ2-7; v_gene: TRBV7-8; abundance: -; CDR3nt: TGTGCCAGCGGCTATCAGGGCGAGCAGTACTTC; CDR3aa: CASGYQGEQYF
d_gene: -; j_gene: TRBJ1-1; v_gene: TRBV5-1; abundance: medium-sized; CDR3nt: TGCGCCAGCAGCCTGACCCAGGGCACTTATGAAGCTTTCTTT; CDR3aa: CASSLTQGTYEAFF
d_gene: -; j_gene: TRBJ1-5; v_gene: TRBV7-6; abundance: -; CDR3nt: TGTGCCAGCAGCTTAACGACAGATAGCAATCAGCCCCAGCATTTT; CDR3aa: CASSLTTDSNQPQHF
d_gene: TRBD1; j_gene: TRBJ1-6; v_gene: TRBV7-6; abundance: -; CDR3nt: TGTGCCAGCAGCCTCGCACAGGGGGCAAATAATTCACCCCTCCACTTT; CDR3aa: CASSLAQGANNSPLHF
d_gene: -; j_gene: TRBJ2-7; v_gene: TRBV5-4; abundance: -; CDR3nt: TGTGCCAGCAGCCCAATGCAGGGCTCCAACGAGCAGTACTTC; CDR3aa: CASSPMQGSNEQYF
d_gene: -; j_gene: TRBJ1-1; v_gene: TRBV6-5; abundance: -; CDR3nt: TGTGCCAGCAGCCCCCGACACACGAACACTGAAGCTTTCTTT; CDR3aa: CASSPRHTNTEAFF
d_gene: TRBD1; j_gene: TRBJ2-7; v_gene: TRBV10-3; abundance: -; CDR3nt: TGTGCCATCAGTGACCCTGGACAGGGGACGGGCTACGAGCAGTACTTC; CDR3aa: CAISDPGQGTGYEQYF
d_gene: TRBD1; j_gene: TRBJ2-7; v_gene: TRBV2; abundance: few; CDR3nt: TGTGCCAGCAGACGAGTAGGACAGGGGGACGAGCAGTACTTC; CDR3aa: CASRRVGQGDEQYF
d_gene: TRBD2; j_gene: TRBJ2-1; v_gene: TRBV9; abundance: -; CDR3nt: TGTGCCAGCAGCTCCGCACTAGCGGGGAGGAGGCATGAGCAGTTCTTC; CDR3aa: CASSSALAGRRHEQFF
d_gene: TRBD1; j_gene: TRBJ2-2; v_gene: TRBV18; abundance: -; CDR3nt: TGTGCCAGCTCACCAAGACAGGGCGCTCTCGCCGGGGAGCTGTTTTTT; CDR3aa: CASSPRQGALAGELFF
d_gene: -; j_gene: TRBJ2-2; v_gene: TRBV7-9; abundance: -; CDR3nt: TGTGCCAGCAGCTTTAATCCGGGGCTGATCACCGGGGAGCTGTTTTTT; CDR3aa: CASSFNPGLITGELFF
d_gene: TRBD1; j_gene: TRBJ1-1; v_gene: TRBV20-1; abundance: -; CDR3nt: TGCAGTGCTAGTGGGACAGACATGAACACTGAAGCTTTCTTT; CDR3aa: CSASGTDMNTEAFF
d_gene: -; j_gene: TRBJ2-2; v_gene: TRBV5-4; abundance: -; CDR3nt: TGTGCCAGCAGCCTAACAGGGAGCACCGGGGAGCTGTTTTTT; CDR3aa: CASSLTGSTGELFF
d_gene: TRBD1; j_gene: TRBJ1-1; v_gene: TRBV2; abundance: -; CDR3nt: TGTGCCAGCACGATCCGGGACAGGGGAGCTGAAGCTTTCTTT; CDR3aa: CASTIRDRGAEAFF
d_gene: -; j_gene: TRBJ1-3; v_gene: TRBV3-1/TRBV3-2; abundance: many; CDR3nt: TGTGCCAGCAGCCAAGGGACAGTCTCTGGAAACACCATATATTTT; CDR3aa: CASSQGTVSGNTIYF
d_gene: -; j_gene: TRBJ1-2; v_gene: TRBV7-7; abundance: -; CDR3nt: TGTGCCAGCCCTCCGAGGTGGTACCCCCTTGACTATGGCTACACCTTC; CDR3aa: CASPPRWYPLDYGYTF